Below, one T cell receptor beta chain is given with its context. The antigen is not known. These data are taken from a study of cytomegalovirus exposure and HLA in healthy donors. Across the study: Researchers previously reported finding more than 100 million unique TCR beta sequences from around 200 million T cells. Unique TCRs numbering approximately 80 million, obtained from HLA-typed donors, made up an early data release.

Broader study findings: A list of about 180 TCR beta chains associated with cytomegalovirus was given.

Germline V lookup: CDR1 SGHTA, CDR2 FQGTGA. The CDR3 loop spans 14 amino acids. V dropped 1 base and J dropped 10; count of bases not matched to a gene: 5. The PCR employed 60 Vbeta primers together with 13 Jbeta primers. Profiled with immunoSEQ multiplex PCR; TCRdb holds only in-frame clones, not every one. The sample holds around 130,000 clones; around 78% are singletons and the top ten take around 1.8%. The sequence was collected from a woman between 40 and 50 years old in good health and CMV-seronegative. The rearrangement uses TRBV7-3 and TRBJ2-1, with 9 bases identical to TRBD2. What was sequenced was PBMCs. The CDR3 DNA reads TGTGCCAGCAGCTTAAAGGGCCTAGCGGGAGAGCAGTTCTTC. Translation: CASSLKGLAGEQFF. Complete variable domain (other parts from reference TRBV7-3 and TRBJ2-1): GAGVSQTPSNKVTEKGKYVELRCDPISGHTALYWYRQSLGQGPEFLIYFQGTGAADDSGLPNDRFFAVRPEGSVSTLKIQRTERGDSAVYLCASSLKGLAGEQFFGPGTRLTVL.